What follows describes a single T cell receptor beta chain. Its target is unknown. Sample time point: persistent/refractory GD, antithyroid drugs over 5 years with positive TRAb. The TCR library was made from RNA that had been extracted from PBMCs in TRIzol. Construction of TCR beta libraries relied on iRepertoire HTBI primers and on Arm-PCR targeting CDR3 regions. From the multiplex PCR reads, TCRdb called clonotypes with MiXCR, one entry per CDR3 protein. The sample yields some 420,000 distinct CDR3 sequences, about 20% seen once. The germline V gene encodes CDR1 SGHNT and CDR2 YYREEE (reference sequence). There are 14 residues in the CDR3. The sample comes from a study of regulatory T cells in long-lasting Graves disease. Study-wide findings and caveats: Thyroid tissue went unexamined; only peripheral blood was analyzed.

The sequence was collected from a female donor with Graves disease. The J gene is TRBJ2-4, the V gene TRBV5-4; no clear D gene. Matching the DNA end better, TRBJ1-2 makes the J call doubtful. The sample in question was peripheral blood mononuclear cells (PBMCs), obtained when the disease was refractory, from a patient treated with antithyroid drugs. CDR3 DNA sequence: TGTGCCAGCAGCTTCGGGGTAGACGTCTATGGCTACACCTTC. Its protein product is CASSFGVDVYGYTF.